This TCR beta chain was identified during a study of cytomegalovirus exposure and HLA in healthy donors. At the level of the study: An earlier analysis identified under 130 million unique TCR beta sequences in about 179 million T cells. Study findings and constraints: Altogether, 150 to 200 TCR beta chains were recorded as cytomegalovirus-associated.

The V gene lost 2 bases and the J gene lost 5 bases, with 7 bases spanning the gap. CDR3 length equals 13 residues. Germline CDR1 reads SGHTA; CDR2 reads FQGNSA. The PCR employed 60 Vbeta primers together with 13 Jbeta primers. The method was immunoSEQ multiplex PCR; TCRdb's version includes in-frame clones alone and lacks a portion of them. The sample carries approximately 170,000 clones, about 80% recorded once. About this clone itself: Its target is unknown.

The TCR comes from a man aged 18 to 29 in good health and CMV-seropositive. Sequencing used PBMCs. This chain links TRBV7-2 with TRBJ1-5; D is unclear. CDR3 nucleotides: TGTGCCAGCAGCTTAAAGGCGGATCAGCCCCAGCATTTT. This codes for CASSLKADQPQHF.